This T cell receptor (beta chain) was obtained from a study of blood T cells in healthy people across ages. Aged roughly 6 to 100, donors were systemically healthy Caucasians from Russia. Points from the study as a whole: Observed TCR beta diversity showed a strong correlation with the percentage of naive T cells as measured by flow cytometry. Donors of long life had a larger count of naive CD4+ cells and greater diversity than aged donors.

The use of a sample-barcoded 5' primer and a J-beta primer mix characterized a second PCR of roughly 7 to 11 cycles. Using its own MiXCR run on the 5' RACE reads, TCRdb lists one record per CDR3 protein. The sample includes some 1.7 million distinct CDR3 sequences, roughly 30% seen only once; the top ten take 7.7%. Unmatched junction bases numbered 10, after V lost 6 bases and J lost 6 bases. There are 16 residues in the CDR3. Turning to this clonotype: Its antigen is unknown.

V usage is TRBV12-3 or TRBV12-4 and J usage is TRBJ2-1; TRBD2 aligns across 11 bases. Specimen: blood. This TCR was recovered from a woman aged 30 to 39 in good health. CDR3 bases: TGTGCCAGCAGATCGACCGGGACTAGCGGAAGCAATGAGCAGTTCTTC. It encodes CASRSTGTSGSNEQFF.